This TCR beta chain was documented in a study of a mutant IDH1 vaccine in newly diagnosed glioma. Study as a whole: Patients were given eight vaccinations, scheduled in weeks 1, 3, 5, 7, 11, 15, 19 and 23. Most patients had radiochemotherapy with temozolomide before enrollment; others had one alone.

TCRdb keeps only in-frame clones here, not all; method: immunoSEQ multiplex PCR. Of some 130,000 clones in the sample, about four fifths were seen once. Described time point: week 11, during vaccination. Vaccination used 300 ug of mutant IDH1 20-mer peptide per dose, with topical imiquimod. Worth noting for this clone: Its antigen is currently unknown.

This material consisted of PBMCs, taken from a glioma patient whose treatment included an IDH1 peptide vaccine. The TCR was taken from a man in his forties or fifties with glioma.

CDR3 amino acids: CASSDGLAANTGELFF. CDR3 DNA: TGTGCCAGCAGCGATGGACTAGCGGCGAACACCGGGGAGCTGTTTTTT. The chain carries TRBV21-1 and TRBJ2-2; the table's D gene call, TRBD2, was not cross checked with the DNA. TRBV21-1 is shown as a pseudogene. The CDR3 sequence is 16 residues long.